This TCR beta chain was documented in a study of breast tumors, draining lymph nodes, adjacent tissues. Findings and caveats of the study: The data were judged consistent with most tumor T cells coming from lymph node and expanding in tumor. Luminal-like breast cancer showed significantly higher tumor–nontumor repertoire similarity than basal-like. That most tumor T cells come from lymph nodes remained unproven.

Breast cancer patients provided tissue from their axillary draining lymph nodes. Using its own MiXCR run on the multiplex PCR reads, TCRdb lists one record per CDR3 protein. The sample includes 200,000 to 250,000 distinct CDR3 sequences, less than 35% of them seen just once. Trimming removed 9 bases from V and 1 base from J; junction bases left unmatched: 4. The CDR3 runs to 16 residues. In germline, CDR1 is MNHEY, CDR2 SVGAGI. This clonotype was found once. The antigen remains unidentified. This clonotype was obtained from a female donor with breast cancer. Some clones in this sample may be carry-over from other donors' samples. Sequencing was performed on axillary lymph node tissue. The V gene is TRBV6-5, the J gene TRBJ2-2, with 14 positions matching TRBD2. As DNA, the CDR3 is TGTGCCAGAAGACTAGCGGGAGGGAGGAACACCGGGGAGCTGTTTTTT. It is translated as CARRLAGGRNTGELFF.